A single sample is the source of the 8 T cell receptor beta chains below, sequenced in a study of blood T cell repertoires in COVID-19. Measured with immunoSEQ multiplex PCR; TCRdb has only the in-frame clones, and not every one. The sample records some 190,000 clones, 75% to 90% being singletons. Material: PBMCs or T cells enriched from blood (not recorded which). The receptors here all came from a woman aged 40 to 50 with acute COVID-19.

Comments on this clone: This clone may be a read error of a much larger clone one base away. Other DNA sequences in this sample translate to the same CDR3. The V and J genes are TRBV19 and TRBJ2-2; a possible D gene is TRBD1 (5 bases). Germline CDR1 reads LNHDA; CDR2 reads SQIVND (reference sequence). V lost 3 bases, J lost 0 bases, and 11 bases lay in between. The CDR3 contains 16 residues. CDR3 nucleotides: TGTGCCAGTAGTATTTTAGGGGCAGCGAACACCGGGGAGCTGTTTTTT. Its protein is CASSILGAANTGELFF.

The V and J genes are TRBV19 and TRBJ1-2; the D gene is possibly TRBD1 (5 bases). Germline CDR1 LNHDA, CDR2 SQIVND (reference sequence). There are 14 residues in the CDR3. V lost 5 bases and J lost 0, with 10 bases in between. Here the CDR3 reads CASSEWTTNYGYTF. In DNA form, the CDR3 reads TGTGCCAGTAGTGAATGGACAACTAACTATGGCTACACCTTC.

The V and J genes are TRBV3-1 (or the pseudogene TRBV3-2) and TRBJ1-3; D is unclear. V lost 1 base and J 0 bases, leaving 13 bases between the germline ends. The CDR3 length is 17 residues. Germline lookup yields CDR1 LGHDT and CDR2 YNNKEL (reference sequence). CDR3 sequence (DNA): TGTGCCAGCAGCCAAGTGCCAGGCCATCACTCTGGAAACACCATATATTTT. Translation: CASSQVPGHHSGNTIYF.

This chain links TRBV9 with TRBJ2-3; D may be TRBD2 (6 bases). The CDR3 spans 15 residues. Germline CDR1 and CDR2: SGDLS and YYNGEE. Trimming stripped 3 bases from V and 2 bases from J, with 13 bases between. DNA for the CDR3: TGTGCCAGCAGCGGACTAGTATCCCCCACAGATACGCAGTATTTT. The encoded protein is CASSGLVSPTDTQYF. Supplemented by reference TRBV9 and TRBJ2-3, the full variable domain reads DSGVTQTPKHLITATGQRVTLRCSPRSGDLSVYWYQQSLDQGLQFLIQYYNGEERAKGNILERFSAQQFPDLHSELNLSSLELGDSALYFCASSGLVSPTDTQYFGPGTRLTVL.

This rearrangement joins TRBV6-5 to TRBJ2-1, with TRBD2 as a possible D gene (6 bases). This CDR3 has 11 amino acids. V lost 5 bases to trimming and J lost 10 bases, with 9 bases between them. Germline CDR1 MNHEY, CDR2 SVGAGI. This CDR3 is CASSRSGEQFF. The CDR3 bases are TGTGCCAGCAGTCGAAGCGGGGAGCAGTTCTTC.

This sequence joins TRBV7-6 and TRBJ1-3; D is perhaps TRBD1 (6 bases). The CDR3 extends over 16 amino acids. Germline V CDR1 and CDR2: SGHVS, FNYEAQ. V dropped 5 bases and J dropped 0 bases, with 14 bases sitting between them. The CDR3 reads CASSVTGLSSGNTIYF. For the CDR3, the DNA is TGTGCCAGCAGCGTGACAGGCCTAAGCTCTGGAAACACCATATATTTT. The whole variable domain, remainder taken from reference TRBV7-6 and TRBJ1-3, is GAGVSQSPRYKVTKRGQDVALRCDPISGHVSLYWYRQALGQGPEFLTYFNYEAQQDKSGLPNDRFSAERPEGSISTLTIQRTEQRDSAMYRCASSVTGLSSGNTIYFGEGSWLTVV.

This clone showed up just once. This chain joins TRBV7-2 and TRBJ2-6; no clear D gene. The CDR3 is 16 amino acids. The ends were cut back, 5 bases at V and 1 base at J, with 12 bases in the middle. Germline V gene lookup returns CDR1 SGHTA and CDR2 FQGNSA. The CDR3 region is CASSPRAQSGANVLTF. Here the CDR3 DNA reads TGTGCCAGCAGCCCCCGAGCGCAATCTGGGGCCAACGTCCTGACTTTC.

The chain has TRBV7-2 and TRBJ1-5; unclear D gene. This CDR3 has 15 amino acids. V shed 1 base and J shed 2 bases, with 9 bases lying between them. CDR1 SGHTA and CDR2 FQGNSA come from the germline V gene. The CDR3 here is CASSLGGFGNQPQHF. The CDR3 DNA follows: TGTGCCAGCAGCTTAGGCGGATTTGGCAATCAGCCCCAGCATTTT.